This T cell receptor (beta chain) was found in a study of blood T cell repertoires in COVID-19. Study background: Both acute and convalescent COVID-19 samples were obtained from the United States, Italy and Spain.

This clone occurred a few times. Original handling: How many nucleated cells were present was estimated from reference gene primer amplification. The repertoire was sequenced with immunoSEQ multiplex PCR; TCRdb's copy has only in-frame clones and lacks some. That table supplies the V and J calls and clone size; D and trimming were determined from the DNA. The data hold around 440,000 clones, with around 88% observed a single time. The J segment lost 2 bases and the V segment lost 6 bases, leaving 7 bases of the junction unmatched. CDR1 and CDR2 from the germline V gene are SGHNT and YYREEE (reference sequence). The CDR3 is 17 amino acids.

The chain recombines TRBV5-4 with TRBJ2-1, with 14 bases aligning to TRBD2. The TCR was taken from a woman aged 50 to 60 with COVID-19, enrolled during active disease. Sequencing used peripheral blood. The DNA for the CDR3 is TGTGCCAGCACCAAGACTAGCGGGGGGGTAACCTACAATGAGCAGTTCTTC. Translation: CASTKTSGGVTYNEQFF.